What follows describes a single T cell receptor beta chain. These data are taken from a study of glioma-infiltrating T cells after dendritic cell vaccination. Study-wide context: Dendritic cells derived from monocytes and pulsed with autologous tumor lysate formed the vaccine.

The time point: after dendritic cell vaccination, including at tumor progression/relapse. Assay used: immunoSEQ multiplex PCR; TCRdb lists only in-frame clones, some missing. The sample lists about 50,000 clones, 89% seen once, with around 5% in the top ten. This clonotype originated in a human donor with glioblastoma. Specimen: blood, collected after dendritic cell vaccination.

The DNA for the CDR3 is TGCGCCAGCAGCTTTTCGGGTGTTGGGGCCAACGTCCTGACTTTC. Its translation: CASSFSGVGANVLTF. This rearrangement joins TRBV5-1 to TRBJ2-6; the D is unclear. Germline loops: CDR1 SGHRS, CDR2 YFSETQ. The CDR3 spans 15 residues. Trimming stripped 2 bases from V and 3 bases from J, with 9 bases between. Supplemented by reference TRBV5-1 and TRBJ2-6, the full variable domain reads KAGVTQTPRYLIKTRGQQVTLSCSPISGHRSVSWYQQTPGQGLQFLFEYFSETQRNKGNFPGRFSGRQFSNSRSEMNVSTLELGDSALYLCASSFSGVGANVLTFGAGSRLTVL.